Below, one TCR beta chain is given with its context. Antigen: not known. Genomic DNA from each subset was divided evenly over several immunoSEQ plates. The repertoire was sequenced with immunoSEQ multiplex PCR; TCRdb's copy has only in-frame clones and lacks some. Of approximately 2.4 million clones listed, more than 90% are singletons. The source of the sample is a study of shared clonotypes between healthy human individuals. Study-level findings and limits: Only blood was sampled; tissue repertoires likely differ. The sharing of 4.5% to 5% of naive CD4 clonotypes was seen across a handful of donors.

J gave up 3 bases and V 4 bases, and 11 bases lay outside the gene matches. Germline loops: CDR1 MDHEN, CDR2 SYDVKM. This CDR3 contains 16 residues. The rearrangement joins TRBV28 to TRBJ2-7, with 8 bases aligning to TRBD1. This receptor was obtained from a man aged 18 to 30 in good health. The sample comprised naive CD4+ T cells sorted from blood. Subset indicated: CD45RA+ positively selected. The CDR3 is CASSSTGGSGGYEQYF. Here the CDR3 DNA reads TGTGCCAGCAGTTCAACAGGGGGGTCCGGGGGCTACGAGCAGTACTTC.